This is a list of T cell receptor beta chains from one sample in a study of pediatric ulcerative colitis. Data came from immunoSEQ multiplex PCR; TCRdb stores just in-frame clones and leaves some out. The data hold about 64,000 clones, with roughly nine tenths observed a single time. Specimen: blood. These receptor sequences come from a boy aged 10-17 years with severe ulcerative colitis. The CDR3 runs from the conserved cysteine through the conserved F or W. A D gene is named only where the DNA matches it firmly. A clone size is listed for some rows: how often the clone was seen (once, few, many), or a class if it is expanded.

CDR3aa,CDR3nt,v_gene,len,j_gene,d_gene,abundance
CASSYTDTQYF,TGTGCCAGCAGCTACACAGATACGCAGTATTTT,TRBV7-2,11,TRBJ2-3,NA,NA
CASRDQTYEQYF,TGTGCCAGCCGGGACCAAACATACGAGCAGTACTTC,TRBV2,12,TRBJ2-7,NA,NA
CASSIYGGRVYSNQPQHF,TGTGCCAGTAGTATCTATGGGGGCAGGGTTTATAGCAATCAGCCCCAGCATTTT,TRBV19,18,TRBJ1-5,NA,NA
CASSWGTGVGTGELFF,TGTGCCAGCAGCTGGGGGACAGGGGTTGGCACCGGGGAGCTGTTTTTT,TRBV7-9,16,TRBJ2-2,TRBD1,NA
CASSPLAETYEQYF,TGTGCCAGCAGTCCACTAGCGGAAACCTACGAGCAGTACTTC,TRBV27,14,TRBJ2-7,TRBD2,NA
CASSMLGLAGELFF,TGTGCCAGTAGTATGCTTGGTCTGGCCGGGGAGCTGTTTTTT,TRBV19,14,TRBJ2-2,NA,NA
CASSRSSGHYEQYF,TGTGCCAGCAGTCGTTCTAGCGGACACTACGAGCAGTACTTC,TRBV6-6,14,TRBJ2-7,TRBD2,NA
CASSESHEQYF,TGTGCCAGCAGCGAGAGCCACGAGCAGTACTTC,TRBV11-2,11,TRBJ2-7,NA,NA
CASSPPQGITPANTIYF,TGTGCCAGCTCACCACCACAGGGGATTACTCCCGCGAACACCATATATTTT,TRBV18,17,TRBJ1-3,TRBD1,NA
CASSVLHGLAGWEQYF,TGTGCCAGCAGTGTCCTTCACGGACTAGCGGGTTGGGAGCAGTACTTC,TRBV6-1,16,TRBJ2-7,TRBD2,NA
CASSFSSGEKLFF,TGTGCCAGCAGCTTTTCCTCAGGGGAAAAACTGTTTTTT,TRBV13,13,TRBJ1-4,NA,NA
CASSQDWGSTDTQYF,TGCGCCAGCAGTCAAGACTGGGGGAGCACAGATACGCAGTATTTT,TRBV23-1,15,TRBJ2-3,NA,NA
CASSLGQGQTDTQYF,TGTGCCAGCAGCTTAGGACAGGGTCAGACAGATACGCAGTATTTT,TRBV13,15,TRBJ2-3,NA,NA
CASSLGGPMTYEQYF,TGTGCCAGCAGCTTAGGGGGTCCTATGACCTACGAGCAGTACTTC,TRBV11-3,15,TRBJ2-7,NA,NA
CASSPISTGELFF,TGTGCCAGCAGCCCGATTTCGACCGGGGAGCTGTTTTTT,TRBV7-9,13,TRBJ2-2,NA,NA
CASSVKGGNTIYF,TGTGCCAGCAGCGTTAAGGGGGGAAACACCATATATTTT,TRBV9,13,TRBJ1-3,NA,NA
CASSLAAGQGTEAFF,TGCGCCAGCAGCTTGGCGGCAGGCCAGGGGACTGAAGCTTTCTTT,TRBV5-1,15,TRBJ1-1,NA,few
CASSEGTSFTYEQFF,TGTGCCAGCAGTGAAGGGACTAGTTTTACGTATGAGCAGTTCTTC,TRBV2,15,TRBJ2-1,TRBD2,NA
CASSDSIISYEQYF,TGTGCCAGCAGTGACTCGATTATCTCCTACGAGCAGTACTTC,TRBV2,14,TRBJ2-7,NA,NA